Listed here is a single T cell receptor beta chain. Its antigen is not identified. As the method for making TCR beta libraries, quantitative 5'-RACE with molecular barcodes was used. TCRdb independently ran MiXCR on the 5' RACE reads; one entry per CDR3 protein. The table shows roughly 150,000 distinct CDR3 sequences, with roughly 10% occurring only once. This sample was included in a study of CD8 T cells in ankylosing spondylitis. V lost 4 bases to trimming and J lost 0 bases, with 6 bases between them. The CDR3 consists of 13 residues. CDR1 LNHDA and CDR2 SQIVND come from the germline V gene (reference sequence). Findings and caveats of the study: Reports say disease-linked clones showed up significantly more in matched ankylosing spondylitis synovial fluid. The study identified a TCR beta motif of under 10 highly homologous variants that appeared characteristic of ankylosing spondylitis blood. Clones that were linked to disease were CD8+ and were relatively rare in peripheral blood.

The sample consisted of blood, either unsorted or a sorted T cell fraction (not recorded which). This chain joins TRBV19 and TRBJ1-1, with D hard to call. This sequence was found in a female donor with ankylosing spondylitis or in good health (not recorded which). Written as DNA, the CDR3 is TGTGCCAGTAGTAACTCACTGAACACTGAAGCTTTCTTT. Translated, it gives CASSNSLNTEAFF.